This T cell receptor beta chain was observed in a study of tumor-infiltrating lymphocytes in primary liver carcinoma. A note on this clonotype: Antigen: not known.

Each 20-30 mg portion of unsorted bulk tissue served as the source for co-extraction of RNA and DNA. Regarding the study as a whole: Tumor region pairs showed greater overlap than either tumor-adjacent or tumor-blood pairs did.

CDR3 length: 16 residues. The germline V gene has CDR1 LNHDA and CDR2 SQIVND (reference sequence). V gave up 5 bases and J gave up 6 bases; unmatched junction bases: 13. A primer in the constant region served to generate TCR beta cDNA from 450 to 600 ng of total RNA. TCR beta libraries came from three nested multiplex PCR rounds using slightly modified ARM-PCR. The first two PCR rounds used TRBV1-TRBV30 forward primers with a C-beta reverse primer, about 10 cycles each. MiXCR, applied by TCRdb to the multiplex PCR reads, yields one record per CDR3 protein. This table holds 75,000 to 80,000 distinct CDR3 sequences, around 66% found once.

The genes are TRBV19 and TRBJ2-1; 7 nucleotides match TRBD2. The TCR sequence derives from a man aged 40-50 years with primary liver carcinoma and hepatitis B virus infection. The sample comprised tumor-adjacent normal liver tissue. CDR3 amino acids: CASSVGWGTNRNEQFF. The CDR3 DNA sequence: TGTGCCAGTAGTGTGGGATGGGGGACTAACCGCAATGAGCAGTTCTTC. Complete variable domain (other parts from reference TRBV19 and TRBJ2-1): DGGITQSPKYLFRKEGQNVTLSCEQNLNHDAMYWYRQDPGQGLRLIYYSQIVNDFQKGDIAEGYSVSREKKESFPLTVTSAQKNPTAFYLCASSVGWGTNRNEQFFGPGTRLTVL.